This T cell receptor beta chain was documented in a study of early T cells in non-severe SARS-CoV-2 infection. Whole-study context: The chains were unpaired, and the sequenced material was bulk RNA from unsorted whole blood.

Findings of the study overall: Matching with VDJdb favored anti-spike CD8 responses (missing private and CD4 specificities).

The CDR3 spans 14 residues. The V gene lost 4 bases and the J gene lost 0 bases, with 8 bases spanning the gap. TCRdb redid the calling of the 5' RACE reads with MiXCR, one entry per CDR3 protein. This sample has around 26,000 distinct CDR3 sequences; 4% to 5% occur once, and the top ten carry approximately 4.6%. In this sample, this clonotype turned up many times. As yet, its antigen is unknown. Source material: whole blood. This sequence was found in an adult who was a healthcare worker with PCR-confirmed SARS-CoV-2 infection or an uninfected control (not recorded which). The V call is TRBV12-3 or TRBV12-4, the J call TRBJ2-3, with D possibly being TRBD1 (6 bases). The CDR3 DNA is TGTGCCAGCAGTTGGGGACACAGCACAGATACGCAGTATTTT. Its protein product is CASSWGHSTDTQYF.